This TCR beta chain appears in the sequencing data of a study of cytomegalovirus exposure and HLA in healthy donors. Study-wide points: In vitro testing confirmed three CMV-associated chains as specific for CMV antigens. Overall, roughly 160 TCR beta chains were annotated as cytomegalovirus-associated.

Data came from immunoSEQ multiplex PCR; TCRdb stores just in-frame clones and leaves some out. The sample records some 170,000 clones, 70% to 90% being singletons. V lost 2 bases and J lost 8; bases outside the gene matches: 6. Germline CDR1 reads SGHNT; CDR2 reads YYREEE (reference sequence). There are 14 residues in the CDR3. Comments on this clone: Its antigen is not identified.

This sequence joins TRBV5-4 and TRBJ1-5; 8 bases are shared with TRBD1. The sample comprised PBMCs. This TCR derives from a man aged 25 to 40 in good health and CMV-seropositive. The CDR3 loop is CASSFDRGGEPQHF. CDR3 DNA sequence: TGTGCCAGCAGCTTTGACAGGGGCGGAGAGCCCCAGCATTTT.